This T cell receptor (beta chain) was sequenced for a study of shared clonotypes between healthy human individuals (dated by TCRdb to the early 2020s). Turning to the overall study: The cohort included three men and a couple of women between 18 and 49 years of age. For each donor, CD4 naive and CD4 memory were each run on three plates, CD8 naive on two plates, and CD8 memory on one plate. Blood TCR repertoires of a handful of healthy adults were deeply sequenced to estimate repertoire size and the extent of clonotype sharing between individuals. To increase sequencing depth and limit assay-specific biases, different laboratories used diverse techniques to prepare libraries and sequence TCR repertoires. Per donor, leukapheresis produced somewhere between about 0.9 and 9.5 billion PBMCs.

Overall study outcomes, separate from this receptor: Incomplete sequencing was indicated by rarefaction of sorted-subset datasets, despite the large sequencing depth. Naive subsets generally had larger estimated clonotype richness than memory subsets. When four donors were compared, the shared fraction of clonotypes was 5% to 6.5% for naive CD4, 3.5% to 4% for naive CD8, 2.3% for memory CD4, and approximately 0.4% for memory CD8. Only blood was sampled, and tissue TCR repertoires likely differ from those in blood. Because the study included only a small number of donors, the genetic and exposure-history diversity represented was limited. Compared with non-shared clonotypes, clonotypes shared by all four sorted-subset donors had higher generation probabilities. Pairwise subsampling led to the expectation that sequencing depth would affect the degree of clonotype sharing among donors.

CD8 naive samples were obtained by positive selection for CCR7 among CD45RO-negative cells, yielding a CD45RA+CCR7+ population from which TemRA cells were excluded. The donors were healthy, HIV-negative adults who had no recently reported acute infections or vaccinations. All donors were Caucasian adults living in Nashville, Tennessee, USA. Blood was collected by leukapheresis, and PBMCs were isolated by Ficoll-Histopaque density gradient centrifugation and then cryopreserved in liquid nitrogen vapor phase. Analytical flow cytometry was used to check the purity and quantity of each magnetically sorted T cell population. Each sorted fraction had its genomic DNA isolated and then quantified by UV absorbance on a Nanodrop 2000c. Of note for this clone: Its cognate antigen has yet to be identified. The record has no base qualities; no much larger clone is one base away.

Using the deep immunoSEQ assay, multiplex PCR amplified TCR CDR3 regions from genomic DNA. Genomic DNA extracted from each cell subset was distributed evenly over all wells of several immunoSEQ 96-well plates, and each plate served as one replicate. For sorted subsets, each replicate PCR was loaded with roughly 190 ng genomic DNA, equivalent to 25,000 to 30,000 T cell genomes. The purified libraries were quantified using a Qubit 3.0 fluorometer, sized with a Bioanalyzer 2100, and then quantified again using the KAPA Library Quantification kit. Every immunoSEQ 96-well plate was sequenced on a dedicated single-read 150-cycle Illumina NextSeq 550 flow cell. For the original study's pipeline: Because the immunoSEQ output included only junctional sequences and no quality scores, the filtering could not be the same as the filtering used for full-length reads. Sequences were annotated with PyIR, a Python wrapper for IgBLAST v1.9, and V/J genes and CDR3 were assigned using IMGT germline references. Reads were filtered out if the reads had weak V/J assignments (E-value above 1e-6), no CDR3, stop codons, out-of-frame junctions, or ambiguous translated residues. V3J clonotypes were defined as sequences sharing an identical inferred V gene, J gene, and CDR3 amino acid sequence. The percentage overlap between two repertoires was calculated by dividing the number of shared unique clonotypes by the size of the smaller repertoire. Three approaches were used to assess repertoire richness: RTK rarefaction, the Chao1 estimator, and Recon v2.1 estimates of unobserved clonotypes. For all TCRbeta clonotypes obtained by the gDNA method from a few donors, generation probabilities were computed with OLGA. TCRdb carries this immuneACCESS record with in-frame sequences only. Its versions omit some clonotypes, under half of them owing to an unresolved V gene in the studies checked, with the rest unexplained. From that table come the V and J calls and clone size; the DNA was used to work out D and trimming. Here the sample has over 750,000 clones; 90% to 97% occur a single time. Together, the top ten hold around 0.25% of the sample.

The germline V gene sets CDR1 to SGHRS and CDR2 to YFSETQ. From the cysteine through the phenylalanine, the CDR3 covers 15 amino acids. CDR3 DNA is the only sequence kept; it has 45 bases, read in frame from the first base. V is cut by 9 bases and J by 0 bases, and the space between the germline ends is 16 bases. This sequence uses TRBV5-1 and TRBJ2-1, with an unclear D gene assignment. The sample consisted of naive CD8+ T cells sorted from blood. Explained via the paper, the cell subset or site label denotes: CD45RA+CCR7+. This receptor was taken from a young man in good health. DNA sequence: TGCGCCACCCAGTTCGGGCCGAGCTCCTACAATGAGCAGTTCTTC. Its amino acids are CATQFGPSSYNEQFF. Full variable domain (CDR3 extended with the reference TRBV5-1 and TRBJ2-1 proteins): KAGVTQTPRYLIKTRGQQVTLSCSPISGHRSVSWYQQTPGQGLQFLFEYFSETQRNKGNFPGRFSGRQFSNSRSEMNVSTLELGDSALYLCATQFGPSSYNEQFFGPGTRLTVL.